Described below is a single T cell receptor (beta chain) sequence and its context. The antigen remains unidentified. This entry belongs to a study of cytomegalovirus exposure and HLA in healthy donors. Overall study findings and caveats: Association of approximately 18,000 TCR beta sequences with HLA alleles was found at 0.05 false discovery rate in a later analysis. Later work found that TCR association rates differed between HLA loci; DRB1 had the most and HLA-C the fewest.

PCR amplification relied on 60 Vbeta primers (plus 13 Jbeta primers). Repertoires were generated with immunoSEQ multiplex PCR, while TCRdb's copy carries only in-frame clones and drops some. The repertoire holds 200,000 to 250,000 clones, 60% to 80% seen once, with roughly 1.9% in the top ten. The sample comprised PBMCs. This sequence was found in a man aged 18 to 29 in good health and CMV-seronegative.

For the CDR3, the DNA is TGTGCCTGGAGGCACGGGGGGGATGGCTACACCTTC. It is translated as CAWRHGGDGYTF. This chain connects TRBV30 to TRBJ1-2, with D maybe TRBD1 (5 bases). Trimming left V 3 bases short and J 6 bases short, with 11 bases between. The CDR3 has 12 residues. The germline CDR1 and CDR2 sequences are GTSNPN and SVGIG (reference sequence).